This passage covers 7 T cell receptor beta chains from one sample sequenced in a study of identical twins. Using its own MiXCR run on the 5' RACE reads, TCRdb lists one record per CDR3 protein. The repertoire holds approximately 500,000 distinct CDR3 sequences, roughly 15% seen once, with 0.44% in the top ten. A further study also used this sample, focusing on yellow fever vaccine responses in identical twins.

Sequencing was done on a sample of CD4+ T cells sorted from blood. These receptors were taken from a woman in her late teens or twenties in good health.

This chain joins TRBV18 and TRBJ2-2, with 7 bases that match TRBD1. The J segment lost 5 bases and the V segment lost 3 bases, leaving 3 bases of the junction unmatched. Germline CDR1 and CDR2: KGHSH and LQKENI. This CDR3 region has 14 residues. The CDR3 region is CASSPNRGTGELFF. The CDR3 nucleotides are TGTGCCAGCTCACCTAACAGGGGAACCGGGGAGCTGTTTTTT.

This clonotype came up a few times. The chain couples TRBV5-1 to TRBJ1-1, with TRBD1 identical over 9 bases. Trimming took 3 bases from V and 2 from J; bases not matched to a gene: 2. Germline CDR1 reads SGHRS; CDR2 reads YFSETQ. The CDR3 totals 14 residues. For the CDR3, the DNA is TGCGCCAGCAGCTCACAGGGGGCTAACACTGAAGCTTTCTTT. This sequence encodes CASSSQGANTEAFF.

This clonotype has only one observation. The CDR3 loop is CASSFPSGAAEAFF. The CDR3 coding sequence is TGCGCCAGCAGCTTTCCCTCGGGGGCGGCTGAAGCTTTCTTT. The chain employs TRBV5-1 and TRBJ1-1, with D tentatively TRBD1 (6 bases). The germline V gene encodes CDR1 SGHRS and CDR2 YFSETQ. This CDR3 spans 14 amino acids. With 2 bases removed from V and 6 bases from J, the gap between germline ends came to 14 bases.

This CDR3 is CATQDGFYNEQFF. The CDR3 DNA sequence: TGTGCCACCCAGGACGGATTCTACAATGAGCAGTTCTTC. The chain uses TRBV10-3 and TRBJ2-1; the D is unclear. The germline gives CDR1 ENHRY, CDR2 SYGVKD. CDR3 length: 13 residues. The ends were cut back, 10 bases at V and 3 bases at J, with 13 bases in the middle.

This clonotype was found a few times. This sequence joins TRBV6-1 and TRBJ2-2; D uncertain. The V end was cut by 2 bases, the J end by 4 bases, with 8 bases between. The CDR3 extends over 14 amino acids. Germline V lookup: CDR1 MNHNS, CDR2 SASEGT. The CDR3 spells CASSERLLTGELFF. The CDR3 DNA follows: TGTGCCAGCAGTGAAAGACTTCTCACCGGGGAGCTGTTTTTT.

The V call is TRBV4-2, the J call TRBJ1-1; D perhaps matches TRBD1 (5 bases). V was cut by 3 bases and J by 3 bases, with 11 bases left in between. The CDR3 has 14 residues. Germline lookup yields CDR1 LGHNA and CDR2 YNFKEQ. CDR3 DNA: TGTGCCAGCAGCCAGCATCCGGGGGACACTGAAGCTTTCTTT. Protein product: CASSQHPGDTEAFF.

The V and J genes are TRBV5-1 and TRBJ2-5; D may be TRBD1 (5 bases). The V and J ends lost 7 bases and 5 bases respectively, with 15 bases between them. The germline V gene encodes CDR1 SGHRS and CDR2 YFSETQ. This CDR3 has 13 amino acids. The CDR3: CASSGAGCETQYF. CDR3 coding DNA: TGCGCCAGCTCTGGGGCAGGGTGCGAGACCCAGTACTTC.